Detailed here is one T cell receptor beta chain. This CDR3 region has 16 residues. Trimming removed 0 bases from V and 7 bases from J, with 18 bases in between. From germline, CDR1 is MNHEY and CDR2 SMNVEV (reference sequence). The study drew participants aged about 18 to 90 years from approximately 25 US areas. The data belong to a study of blood T cell repertoires in COVID-19. Study information: The United States, Italy and Spain supplied acute and convalescent COVID-19 samples. PBMCs, B-cell-depleted T cells, or T cells were the source of the cDNA or gDNA that made up the material.

Original methodology: Nucleated cell number was recorded as an estimate derived from reference gene primer amplification. Profiling relied on immunoSEQ multiplex PCR, and the TCRdb table lists in-frame clones only, not all of them. Clone size and V and J calls were adopted from that table, with D and trimming inferred from the DNA. The sample consists of about 250,000 clones, approximately 90% of them appearing once. This clonotype originated in a woman in her thirties with acute COVID-19. What was sequenced was PBMCs or T cells enriched from blood (not recorded which). The chain uses TRBV27 and TRBJ1-2; perhaps TRBD1 as D (5 bases). DNA of the CDR3: TGTGCCAGCAGTTTATCCCCGGCCGGGGGTTCTGTTGGCTACACCTTC. Translation: CASSLSPAGGSVGYTF.